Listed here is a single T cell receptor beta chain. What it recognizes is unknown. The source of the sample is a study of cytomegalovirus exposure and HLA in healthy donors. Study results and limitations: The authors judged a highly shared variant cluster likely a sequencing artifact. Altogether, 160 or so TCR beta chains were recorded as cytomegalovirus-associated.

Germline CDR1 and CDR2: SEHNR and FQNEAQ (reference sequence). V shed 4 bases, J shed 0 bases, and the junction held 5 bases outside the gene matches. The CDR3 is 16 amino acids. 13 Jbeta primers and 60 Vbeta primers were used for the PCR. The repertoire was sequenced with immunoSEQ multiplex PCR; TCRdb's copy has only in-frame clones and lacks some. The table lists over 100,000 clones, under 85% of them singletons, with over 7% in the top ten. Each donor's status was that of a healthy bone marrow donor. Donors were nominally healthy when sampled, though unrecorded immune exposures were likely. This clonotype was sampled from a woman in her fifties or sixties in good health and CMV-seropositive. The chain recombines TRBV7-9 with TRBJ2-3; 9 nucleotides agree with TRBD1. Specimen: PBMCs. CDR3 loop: CASSSYGTGSTDTQYF. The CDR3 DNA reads TGTGCCAGCAGCTCCTACGGGACAGGGAGCACAGATACGCAGTATTTT. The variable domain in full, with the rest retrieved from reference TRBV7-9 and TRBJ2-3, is DTGVSQNPRHKITKRGQNVTFRCDPISEHNRLYWYRQTLGQGPEFLTYFQNEAQLEKSRLLSDRFSAERPKGSFSTLEIQRTEQGDSAMYLCASSSYGTGSTDTQYFGPGTRLTVL.